The 4 T cell receptor beta chains in this list originate from one sample, sequenced in a study of T cell responses to AZD1222 COVID-19 vaccine. Data came from immunoSEQ multiplex PCR; TCRdb stores just in-frame clones and leaves some out. The sample lists over 150,000 clones, roughly 92% occurring once. The sequencing used peripheral blood, collected on day 0 of AZD1222 vaccination. Receptor source: an adult in good health.

The chain combines TRBV28 with TRBJ1-5, with D unclear. Germline V lookup: CDR1 MDHEN, CDR2 SYDVKM. The CDR3 runs 18 residues. V lost 1 base to trimming and J lost 5 bases, with 21 bases between them. The CDR3 DNA is TGTGCCAGCAGTTTATCGGTAGGGCTTGGGAGTTTGGATCAGCCCCAGCATTTT. Translation gives CASSLSVGLGSLDQPQHF.

The V and J genes are TRBV29-1 and TRBJ1-5, with TRBD1 matching over 12 bases. V trimming: 6 bases; J trimming: 6 bases; junction bases outside the gene matches: 3. Germline CDR1 is SQVTM and CDR2 is ANQGSEA. CDR3 size: 13 residues. The CDR3 here is CSVGQGAGQPQHF. The CDR3 DNA follows: TGCAGCGTGGGACAGGGGGCAGGTCAGCCCCAGCATTTT.

The chain combines TRBV19 with TRBJ1-1; D not certain. CDR3 length: 13 residues. Germline-derived CDR1 and CDR2 are LNHDA and SQIVND (reference sequence). With 5 bases removed from V and 1 base from J, the gap between germline ends came to 8 bases. The CDR3 is CASSDLGNTEAFF. The DNA of the CDR3 is TGTGCCAGTAGTGACCTCGGGAACACTGAAGCTTTCTTT.

The chain joins TRBV6-4 to TRBJ2-3, with 9 nucleotides matching TRBD2. The CDR3 covers 13 residues. The trim removed 4 bases at V and 6 bases at J, leaving 2 bases unmatched. Germline CDR1 MRHNA, CDR2 SNTAGT. This CDR3 reads CASSGGLADTQYF. The CDR3 DNA follows: TGTGCCAGCAGTGGAGGACTAGCGGATACGCAGTATTTT.